This TCR beta chain was sequenced in a study of blood T cells in healthy people across ages. V lost 4 bases, J lost 6 bases, and 9 bases lay in between. This CDR3 contains 12 residues. Germline CDR1 and CDR2: MGHDK and SYGVNS. The authors ran a second PCR of 7 to 11 cycles using a sample-barcoded 5' primer and a J-beta primer mix. Each cDNA molecule was tagged by a template-switch adaptor that had 12 random nucleotides. TCRdb re-analysed the 5' RACE reads in MiXCR, keeping a single row per CDR3 protein. The table lists hundreds of thousands of distinct CDR3 sequences, approximately 35% of them singletons. This clonotype occurred many times. Its specificity is unknown. Overall study results and limits: Lack of knowledge of donor CMV status possibly confounded expanded clonotype changes. Observed TCR beta diversity per million T cells went down as age went up. This fall followed a roughly linear course with age.

V usage is TRBV25-1 and J usage is TRBJ1-2; possibly TRBD1 for D (6 bases). The specimen was blood. This receptor was obtained from a man between 18 and 29 years old in good health. The CDR3 region is CASSAYRDGYTF. The DNA for the CDR3 is TGTGCCAGCAGTGCCTACAGGGATGGCTACACCTTC.